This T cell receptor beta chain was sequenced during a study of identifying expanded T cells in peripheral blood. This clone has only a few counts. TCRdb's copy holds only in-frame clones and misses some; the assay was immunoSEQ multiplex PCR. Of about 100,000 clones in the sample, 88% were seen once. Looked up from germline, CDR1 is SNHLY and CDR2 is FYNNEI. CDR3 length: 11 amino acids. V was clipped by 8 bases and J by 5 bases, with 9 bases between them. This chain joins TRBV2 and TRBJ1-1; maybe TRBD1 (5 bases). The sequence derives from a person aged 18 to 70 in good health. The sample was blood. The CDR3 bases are TGTGCCAGCCGGGAGGGGACTGAAGCTTTCTTT. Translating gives CASREGTEAFF.